This TCR beta chain was retrieved from a study of shared clonotypes between healthy human individuals. The assay ran at deep level. The data were produced by immunoSEQ multiplex PCR, yet TCRdb's version contains in-frame clones alone and is incomplete. The data contain about 670,000 clones, 55% to 75% of them singletons. There are 13 residues in the CDR3. V dropped 8 bases and J dropped 4 bases, with 12 bases sitting between them. The germline V gene encodes CDR1 LNHDA and CDR2 SQIVND (reference sequence). Points from the study as a whole: A generally larger estimated richness was seen in naive subsets than in memory subsets.

This clone has a single count. Its antigen is not known. The sequence derives from a woman in her twenties or thirties in good health. Sequencing input: memory CD4+ T cells sorted from blood. Subset reported: CD45RA-negative fraction. V usage is TRBV19 and J usage is TRBJ1-3; maybe TRBD1 (5 bases). The CDR3 DNA is TGTGCCAGTCATCAGGGATCCGGAAACACCATATATTTT. This encodes CASHQGSGNTIYF.